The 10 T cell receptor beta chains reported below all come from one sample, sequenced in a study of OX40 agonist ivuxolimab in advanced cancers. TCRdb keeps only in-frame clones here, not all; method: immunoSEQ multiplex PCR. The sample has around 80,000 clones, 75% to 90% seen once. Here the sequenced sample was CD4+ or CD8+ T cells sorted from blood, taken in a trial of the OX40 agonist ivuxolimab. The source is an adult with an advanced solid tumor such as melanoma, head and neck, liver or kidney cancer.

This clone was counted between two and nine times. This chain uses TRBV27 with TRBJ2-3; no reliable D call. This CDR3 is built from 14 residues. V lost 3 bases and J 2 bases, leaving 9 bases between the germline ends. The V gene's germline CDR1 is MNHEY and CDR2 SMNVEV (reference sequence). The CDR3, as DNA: TGTGCCAGCAGTTTTAGAGAGAACACAGATACGCAGTATTTT. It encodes CASSFRENTDTQYF.

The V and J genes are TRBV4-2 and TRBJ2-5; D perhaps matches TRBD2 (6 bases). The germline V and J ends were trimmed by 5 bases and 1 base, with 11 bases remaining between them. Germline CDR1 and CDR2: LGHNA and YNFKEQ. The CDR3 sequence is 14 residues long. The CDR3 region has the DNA TGTGCCAGCAGCGACCAGCGGGCCCAAGAGACCCAGTACTTC. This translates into CASSDQRAQETQYF.

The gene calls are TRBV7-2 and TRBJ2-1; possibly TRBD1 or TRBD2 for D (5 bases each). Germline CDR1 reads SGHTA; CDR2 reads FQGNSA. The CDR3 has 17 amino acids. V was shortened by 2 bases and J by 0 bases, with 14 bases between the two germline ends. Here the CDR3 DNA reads TGTGCCAGCAGCTTATTGAGGGGTACCAGCTCCTACAATGAGCAGTTCTTC. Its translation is CASSLLRGTSSYNEQFF.

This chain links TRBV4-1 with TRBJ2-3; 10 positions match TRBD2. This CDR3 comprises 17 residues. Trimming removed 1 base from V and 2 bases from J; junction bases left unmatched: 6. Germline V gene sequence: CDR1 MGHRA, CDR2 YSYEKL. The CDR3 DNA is TGCGCCAGCAGCCAAGTCCCTAGCGGGGGTCCCACAGATACGCAGTATTTT. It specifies CASSQVPSGGPTDTQYF.

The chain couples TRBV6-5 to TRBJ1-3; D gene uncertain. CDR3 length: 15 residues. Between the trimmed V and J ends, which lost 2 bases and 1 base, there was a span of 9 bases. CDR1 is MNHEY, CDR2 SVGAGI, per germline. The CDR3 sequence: CASSYAGSSGNTIYF. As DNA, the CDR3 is TGTGCCAGCAGTTACGCAGGTTCTTCTGGAAACACCATATATTTT.

CDR3 sequence: CASSVSLNNEQFF. For the CDR3, the DNA is TGCGCCAGCAGCGTCAGCCTGAACAATGAGCAGTTCTTC. The chain employs TRBV5-1 and TRBJ2-1; D is ambiguous. V lost 4 bases and J lost 5, with 10 bases in between. The germline gives CDR1 SGHRS, CDR2 YFSETQ. The CDR3 runs to 13 residues.

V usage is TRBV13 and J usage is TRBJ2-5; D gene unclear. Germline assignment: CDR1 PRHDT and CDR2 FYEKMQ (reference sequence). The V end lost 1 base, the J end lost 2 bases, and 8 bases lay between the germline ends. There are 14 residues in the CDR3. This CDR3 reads CASSLVILQETQYF. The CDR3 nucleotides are TGTGCCAGCAGCTTAGTAATTCTGCAAGAGACCCAGTACTTC. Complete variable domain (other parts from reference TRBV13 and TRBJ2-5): AAGVIQSPRHLIKEKRETATLKCYPIPRHDTVYWYQQGPGQDPQFLISFYEKMQSDKGSIPDRFSAQQFSDYHSELNMSSLELGDSALYFCASSLVILQETQYFGPGTRLLVL.

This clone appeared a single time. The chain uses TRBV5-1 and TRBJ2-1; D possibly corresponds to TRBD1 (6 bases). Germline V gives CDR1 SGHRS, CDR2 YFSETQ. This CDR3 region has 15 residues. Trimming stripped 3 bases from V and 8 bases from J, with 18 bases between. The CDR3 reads CASSWGPTGRDEQFF. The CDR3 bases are TGCGCCAGCAGCTGGGGACCTACAGGGCGCGATGAGCAGTTCTTC.

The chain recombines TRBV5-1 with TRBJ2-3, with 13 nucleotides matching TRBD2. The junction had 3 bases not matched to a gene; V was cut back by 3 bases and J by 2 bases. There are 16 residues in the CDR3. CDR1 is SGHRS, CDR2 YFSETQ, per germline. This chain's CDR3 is CASSWGLAGNTDTQYF. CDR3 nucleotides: TGCGCCAGCAGCTGGGGACTAGCGGGGAACACAGATACGCAGTATTTT.

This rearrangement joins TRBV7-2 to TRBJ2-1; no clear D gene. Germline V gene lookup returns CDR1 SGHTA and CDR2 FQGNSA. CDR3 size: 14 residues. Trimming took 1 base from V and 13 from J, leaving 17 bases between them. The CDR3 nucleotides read TGTGCCAGCAGCTTAGAATCCACCGCCAACCCACAGTTCTTC. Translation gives CASSLESTANPQFF.